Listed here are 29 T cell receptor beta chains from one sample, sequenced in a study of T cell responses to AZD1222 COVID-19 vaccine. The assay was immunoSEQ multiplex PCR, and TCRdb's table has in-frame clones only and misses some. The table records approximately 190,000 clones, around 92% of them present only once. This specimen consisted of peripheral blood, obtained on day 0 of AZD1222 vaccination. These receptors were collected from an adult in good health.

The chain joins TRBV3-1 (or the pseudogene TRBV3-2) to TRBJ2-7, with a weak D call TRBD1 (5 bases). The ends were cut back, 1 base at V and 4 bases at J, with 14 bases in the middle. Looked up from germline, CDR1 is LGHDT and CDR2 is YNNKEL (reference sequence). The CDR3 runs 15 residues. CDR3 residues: CASSQGASRGYEQYF. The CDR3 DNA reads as TGTGCCAGCAGCCAAGGGGCTAGTAGGGGATACGAGCAGTACTTC.

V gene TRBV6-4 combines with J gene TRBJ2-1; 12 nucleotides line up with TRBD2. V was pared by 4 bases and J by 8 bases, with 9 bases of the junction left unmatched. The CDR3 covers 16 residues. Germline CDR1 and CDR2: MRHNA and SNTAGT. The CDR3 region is CASSALAGGSFDEQFF. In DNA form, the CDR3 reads TGTGCCAGCAGTGCACTAGCGGGAGGCTCTTTCGATGAGCAGTTCTTC.

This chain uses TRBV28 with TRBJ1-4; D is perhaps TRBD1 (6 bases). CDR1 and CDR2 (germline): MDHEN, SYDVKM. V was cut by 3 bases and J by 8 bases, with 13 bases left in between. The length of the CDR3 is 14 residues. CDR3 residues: CASSFTGLGEKLFF. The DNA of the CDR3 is TGTGCCAGCAGTTTCACAGGGTTGGGCGAAAAACTGTTTTTT.

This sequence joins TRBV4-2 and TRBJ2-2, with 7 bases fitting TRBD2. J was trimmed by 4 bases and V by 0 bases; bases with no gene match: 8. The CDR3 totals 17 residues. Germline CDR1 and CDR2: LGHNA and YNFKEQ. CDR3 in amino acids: CASSQDQAGTPTGELFF. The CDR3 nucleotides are TGTGCCAGCAGCCAAGATCAAGCGGGAACCCCCACCGGGGAGCTGTTTTTT.

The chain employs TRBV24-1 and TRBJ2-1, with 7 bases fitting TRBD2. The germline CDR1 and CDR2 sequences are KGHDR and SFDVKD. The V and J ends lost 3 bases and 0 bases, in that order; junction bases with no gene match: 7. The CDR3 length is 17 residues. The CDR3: CATSDGVAGHSYNEQFF. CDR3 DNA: TGTGCCACCAGTGATGGGGTAGCGGGCCACTCCTACAATGAGCAGTTCTTC.

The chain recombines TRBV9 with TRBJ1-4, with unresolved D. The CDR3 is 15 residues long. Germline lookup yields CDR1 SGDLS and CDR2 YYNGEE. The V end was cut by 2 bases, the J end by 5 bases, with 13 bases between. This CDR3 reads CASSVNDGINEKLFF. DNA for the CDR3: TGTGCCAGCAGCGTTAATGACGGGATAAATGAAAAACTGTTTTTT.

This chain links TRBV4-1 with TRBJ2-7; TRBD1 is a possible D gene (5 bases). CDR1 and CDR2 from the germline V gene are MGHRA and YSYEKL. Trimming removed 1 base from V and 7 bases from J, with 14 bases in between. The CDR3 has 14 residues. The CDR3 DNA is TGCGCCAGCAGCCAAGTTGGGGCCCTGAAGGAGCAGTACTTC. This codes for CASSQVGALKEQYF.

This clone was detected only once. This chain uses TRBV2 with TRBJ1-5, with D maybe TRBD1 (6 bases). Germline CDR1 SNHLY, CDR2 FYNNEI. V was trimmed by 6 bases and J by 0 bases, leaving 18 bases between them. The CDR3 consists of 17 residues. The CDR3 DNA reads TGTGCCAGCAGGGAACCGGGACAAGGGCTTAGCAATCAGCCCCAGCATTTT. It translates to CASREPGQGLSNQPQHF.

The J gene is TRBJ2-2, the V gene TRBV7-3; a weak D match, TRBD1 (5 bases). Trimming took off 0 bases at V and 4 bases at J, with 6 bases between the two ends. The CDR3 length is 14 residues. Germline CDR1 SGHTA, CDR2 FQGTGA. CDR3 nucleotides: TGTGCCAGCAGCTTAACGACAGCCACCGGGGAGCTGTTTTTT. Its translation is CASSLTTATGELFF.

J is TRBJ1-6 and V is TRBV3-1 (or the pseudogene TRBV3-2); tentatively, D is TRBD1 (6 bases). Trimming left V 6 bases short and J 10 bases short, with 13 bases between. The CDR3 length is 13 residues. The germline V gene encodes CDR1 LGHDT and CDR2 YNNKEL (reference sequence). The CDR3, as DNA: TGTGCCAGCAGTTGGGCAGGGGACTCACCCCTCCACTTT. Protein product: CASSWAGDSPLHF.

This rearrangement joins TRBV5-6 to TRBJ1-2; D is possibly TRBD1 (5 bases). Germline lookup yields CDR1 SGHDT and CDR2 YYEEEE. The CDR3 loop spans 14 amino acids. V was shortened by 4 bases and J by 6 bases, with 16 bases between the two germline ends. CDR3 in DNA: TGTGCCAGCAGCCCCGGGACCCTGAGTCATGGCTACACCTTC. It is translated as CASSPGTLSHGYTF.

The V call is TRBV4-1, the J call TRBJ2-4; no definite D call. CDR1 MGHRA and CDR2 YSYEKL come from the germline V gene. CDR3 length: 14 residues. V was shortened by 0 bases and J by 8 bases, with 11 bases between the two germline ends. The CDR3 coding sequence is TGCGCCAGCAGCCAAGACGCCACCAGTGACATTCAGTACTTC. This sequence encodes CASSQDATSDIQYF.

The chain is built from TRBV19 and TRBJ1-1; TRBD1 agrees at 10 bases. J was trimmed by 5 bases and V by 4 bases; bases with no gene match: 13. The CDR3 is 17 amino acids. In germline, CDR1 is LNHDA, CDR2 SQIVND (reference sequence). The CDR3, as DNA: TGTGCCAGTAGTAGCCAAGACAGGGGGCGCGGCGGGACTGAAGCTTTCTTT. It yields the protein CASSSQDRGRGGTEAFF.

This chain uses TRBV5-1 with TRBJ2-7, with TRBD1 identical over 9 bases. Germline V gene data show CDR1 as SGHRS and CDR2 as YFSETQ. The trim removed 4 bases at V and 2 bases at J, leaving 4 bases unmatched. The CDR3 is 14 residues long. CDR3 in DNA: TGCGCCAGCAGCCCGACAGGGGGGACCTACGAGCAGTACTTC. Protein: CASSPTGGTYEQYF.

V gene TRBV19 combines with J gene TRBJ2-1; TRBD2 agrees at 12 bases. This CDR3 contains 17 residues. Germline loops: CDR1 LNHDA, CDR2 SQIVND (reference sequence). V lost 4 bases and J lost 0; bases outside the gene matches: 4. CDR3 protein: CASSTGLAGFSYNEQFF. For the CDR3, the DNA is TGTGCCAGTAGTACGGGACTAGCGGGCTTCTCCTACAATGAGCAGTTCTTC.

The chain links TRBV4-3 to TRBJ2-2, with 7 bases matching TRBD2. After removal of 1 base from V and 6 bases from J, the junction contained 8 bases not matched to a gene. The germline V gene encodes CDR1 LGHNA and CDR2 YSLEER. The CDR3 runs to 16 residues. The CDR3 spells CASSQVSGIGAGELFF. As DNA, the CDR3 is TGCGCCAGCAGCCAAGTGAGCGGGATCGGCGCCGGGGAGCTGTTTTTT.

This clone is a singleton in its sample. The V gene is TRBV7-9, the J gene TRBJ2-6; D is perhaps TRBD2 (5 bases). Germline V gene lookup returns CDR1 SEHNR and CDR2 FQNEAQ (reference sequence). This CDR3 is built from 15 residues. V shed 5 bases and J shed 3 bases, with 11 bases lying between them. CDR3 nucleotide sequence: TGTGCCAGCAGCCAAGCGCGGGTTGGGGCCAACGTCCTGACTTTC. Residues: CASSQARVGANVLTF.

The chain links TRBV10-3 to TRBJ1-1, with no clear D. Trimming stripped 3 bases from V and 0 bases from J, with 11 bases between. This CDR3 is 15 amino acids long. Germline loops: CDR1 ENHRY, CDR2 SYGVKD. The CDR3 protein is CAISDLQSMNTEAFF. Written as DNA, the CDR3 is TGTGCCATCAGTGACCTACAGTCGATGAACACTGAAGCTTTCTTT.

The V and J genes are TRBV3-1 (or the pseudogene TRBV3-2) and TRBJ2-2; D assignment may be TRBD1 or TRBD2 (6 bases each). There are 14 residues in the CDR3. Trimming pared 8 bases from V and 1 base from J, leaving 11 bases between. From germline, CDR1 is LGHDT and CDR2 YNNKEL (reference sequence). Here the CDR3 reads CASGGRLNTGELFF. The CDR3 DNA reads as TGTGCCAGCGGGGGGCGGTTGAACACCGGGGAGCTGTTTTTT.

CDR3 loop: CASSLTGGLYEQYF. CDR3 DNA: TGCGCCAGCAGCTTGACAGGGGGCCTCTACGAGCAGTACTTC. The rearrangement uses TRBV5-1 and TRBJ2-7, with TRBD1 matching over 9 bases. This CDR3 spans 14 amino acids. The V and J ends lost 1 base and 3 bases, in that order; junction bases with no gene match: 2. Germline assignment: CDR1 SGHRS and CDR2 YFSETQ.

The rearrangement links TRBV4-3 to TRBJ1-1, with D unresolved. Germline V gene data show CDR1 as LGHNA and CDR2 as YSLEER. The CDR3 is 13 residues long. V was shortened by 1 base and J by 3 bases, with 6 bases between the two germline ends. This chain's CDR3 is CASSQVVDTEAFF. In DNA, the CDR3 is TGCGCCAGCAGCCAAGTAGTGGACACTGAAGCTTTCTTT.

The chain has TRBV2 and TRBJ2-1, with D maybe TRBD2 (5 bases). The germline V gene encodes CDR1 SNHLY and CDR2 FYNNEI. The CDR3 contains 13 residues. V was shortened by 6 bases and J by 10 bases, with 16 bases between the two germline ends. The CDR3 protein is CASSPSTLWEQFF. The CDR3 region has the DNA TGTGCCAGCAGCCCTAGCACCCTCTGGGAGCAGTTCTTC. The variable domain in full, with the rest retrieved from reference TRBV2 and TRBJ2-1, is EPEVTQTPSHQVTQMGQEVILRCVPISNHLYFYWYRQILGQKVEFLVSFYNNEISEKSEIFDDQFSVERPDGSNFTLKIRSTKLEDSAMYFCASSPSTLWEQFFGPGTRLTVL.

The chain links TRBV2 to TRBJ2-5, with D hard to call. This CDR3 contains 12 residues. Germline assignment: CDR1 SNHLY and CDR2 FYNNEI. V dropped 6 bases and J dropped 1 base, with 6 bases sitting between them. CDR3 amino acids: CASRSSQETQYF. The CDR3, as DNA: TGTGCCAGCAGATCTTCCCAAGAGACCCAGTACTTC. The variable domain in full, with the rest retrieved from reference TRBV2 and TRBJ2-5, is EPEVTQTPSHQVTQMGQEVILRCVPISNHLYFYWYRQILGQKVEFLVSFYNNEISEKSEIFDDQFSVERPDGSNFTLKIRSTKLEDSAMYFCASRSSQETQYFGPGTRLLVL.

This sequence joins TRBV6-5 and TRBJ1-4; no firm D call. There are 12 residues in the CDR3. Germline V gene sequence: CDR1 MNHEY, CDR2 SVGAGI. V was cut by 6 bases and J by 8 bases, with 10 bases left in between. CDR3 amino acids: CASSPGWEKLFF. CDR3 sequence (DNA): TGTGCCAGCAGCCCGGGGTGGGAAAAACTGTTTTTT.

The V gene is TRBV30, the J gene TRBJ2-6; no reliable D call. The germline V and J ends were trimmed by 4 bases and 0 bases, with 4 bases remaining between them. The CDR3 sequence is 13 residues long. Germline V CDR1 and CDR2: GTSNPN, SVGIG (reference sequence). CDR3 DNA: TGTGCCTGGACCTTCTCTGGGGCCAACGTCCTGACTTTC. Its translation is CAWTFSGANVLTF.

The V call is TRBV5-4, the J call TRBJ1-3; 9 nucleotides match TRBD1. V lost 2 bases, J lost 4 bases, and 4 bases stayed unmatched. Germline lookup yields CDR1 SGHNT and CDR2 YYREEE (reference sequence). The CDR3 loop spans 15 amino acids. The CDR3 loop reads CASSLDRGEGNTIYF. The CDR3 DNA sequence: TGTGCCAGCAGCTTAGACAGGGGGGAAGGAAACACCATATATTTT.

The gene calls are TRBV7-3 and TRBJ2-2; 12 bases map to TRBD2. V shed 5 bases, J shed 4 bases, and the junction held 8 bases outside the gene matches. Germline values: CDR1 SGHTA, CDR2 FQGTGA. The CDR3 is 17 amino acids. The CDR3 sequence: CASSATSGSTSTGELFF. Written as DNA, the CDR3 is TGTGCCAGCAGCGCGACTAGCGGGAGCACTAGCACCGGGGAGCTGTTTTTT.

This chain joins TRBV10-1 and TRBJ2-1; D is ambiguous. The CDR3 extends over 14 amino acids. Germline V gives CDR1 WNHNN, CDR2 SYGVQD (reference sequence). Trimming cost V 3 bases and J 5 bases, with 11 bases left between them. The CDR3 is CASSEALVNNEQFF. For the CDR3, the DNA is TGCGCCAGCAGTGAAGCGCTCGTAAACAATGAGCAGTTCTTC.

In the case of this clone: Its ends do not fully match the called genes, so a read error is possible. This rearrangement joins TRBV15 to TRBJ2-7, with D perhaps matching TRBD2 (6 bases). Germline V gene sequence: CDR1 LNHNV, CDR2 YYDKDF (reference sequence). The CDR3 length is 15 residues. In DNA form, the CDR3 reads TGTGCCACCAGCAGAGGGGGGACTCCCTCCGACGAGCAGTACTTC. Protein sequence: CATSRGGTPSDEQYF.